The source of this T cell receptor beta chain is a study of blood T cell repertoires in COVID-19. As for the study in general: Some COVID-19 samples were acute and others convalescent; all came from the United States, Italy and Spain. PBMCs, B-cell-depleted T cells, or T cells were the source of the cDNA or gDNA that made up the material.

Seattle patients were enrolled while actively infected and followed longitudinally. In the source study's methods: Nucleated cell counts were estimated from reference gene primer amplification. The repertoire was sequenced with immunoSEQ multiplex PCR; TCRdb's copy has only in-frame clones and lacks some. The V and J calls and clone size were taken over from that table, and D and trimming were inferred from the DNA. Of 100,000 to 150,000 clones in the sample, around nine tenths were seen once. Germline CDR1 and CDR2: LNHDA and SQIVND (reference sequence). The CDR3 spans 15 residues. Trimming removed 8 bases at V and 2 bases at J, with 18 bases between. The sample holds a few counts of this clone.

This receptor was taken from a woman between 65 and 79 years old with COVID-19, enrolled during active disease. The chain is built from TRBV19 and TRBJ1-1; D remains unclear. Sequenced: peripheral blood. The CDR3 DNA reads as TGTGCCAGTTCTATCGACTTAGTAAGTAACACTGAAGCTTTCTTT. Translation: CASSIDLVSNTEAFF.